This T cell receptor beta chain was sequenced in a study of T cell responses to AZD1222 COVID-19 vaccine. The repertoire was sequenced with immunoSEQ multiplex PCR; TCRdb's copy has only in-frame clones and lacks some. This table holds fewer than 200,000 clones, roughly 92% found once. Germline CDR1 PRHDT, CDR2 FYEKMQ (reference sequence). The junction had 10 bases not matched to a gene; V was cut back by 5 bases and J by 0 bases. The CDR3 is made up of 17 amino acids. V gene TRBV13 combines with J gene TRBJ1-1; the match to TRBD1 covers 9 bases. The sequencing used peripheral blood, collected 28 days after the second dose of the MenACWY control vaccine. The TCR comes from an adult who received the MenACWY meningococcal vaccine as a control. The CDR3 sequence is CASSPVPGQGLNTEAFF. The CDR3, as DNA: TGTGCCAGCAGCCCCGTCCCGGGACAGGGTTTGAACACTGAAGCTTTCTTT. The full variable domain, completed using reference TRBV13 and TRBJ1-1, is AAGVIQSPRHLIKEKRETATLKCYPIPRHDTVYWYQQGPGQDPQFLISFYEKMQSDKGSIPDRFSAQQFSDYHSELNMSSLELGDSALYFCASSPVPGQGLNTEAFFGQGTRLTVV.